These T cell receptor beta chains were read from a single sample in a study of blood T cell repertoires in COVID-19. Only in-frame clones appear in the TCRdb table, and some are missing; sequencing was by immunoSEQ multiplex PCR. The sample holds some 20,000 clones; about 88% are singletons and the top ten take 9.5% to 10%. The source material was peripheral blood. The source of these receptors is a middle-aged man with active COVID-19. CDR3s include the opening cysteine and the closing phenylalanine or tryptophan. Fields, in order: V gene, J gene, CDR3 length, clone size, D gene, CDR3 DNA, CDR3 protein. The D gene is left open where the match is weak. Clone size appears in some rows only: once, few, many, or a class for an expanded clone.

V: TRBV18
J: TRBJ2-1
length: 13
size: .
D: .
DNA: TGTGCCAGCTCCACTTACTCCTACAATGAGCAGTTCTTC
CDR3: CASSTYSYNEQFF

V: TRBV7-8
J: TRBJ2-7
length: 18
size: once
D: .
DNA: TGTGCCAGCAGCTTTGGTTTACGCGGGGACCGAATCGACTACGAGCAGTACTTC
CDR3: CASSFGLRGDRIDYEQYF

V: TRBV6-5
J: TRBJ2-1
length: 15
size: .
D: TRBD2
DNA: TGTGCCAGCAGTTCCGGACTAGCGTCCTACAATGAGCAGTTCTTC
CDR3: CASSSGLASYNEQFF

V: TRBV7-2
J: TRBJ2-7
length: 14
size: .
D: .
DNA: TGTGCCAGCAGTACCGTAGGGGGACCCTACGAGCAGTACTTC
CDR3: CASSTVGGPYEQYF

V: TRBV19
J: TRBJ1-3
length: 18
size: once
D: TRBD1
DNA: TGTGCCAGTAGTACCCGGGACAGGGACCCTAGCTCTGGAAACACCATATATTTT
CDR3: CASSTRDRDPSSGNTIYF

V: TRBV19
J: TRBJ2-1
length: 16
size: few
D: TRBD2
DNA: TGTGCCAGTACTCGACTAGCGGGAGGGCTTTACAATGAGCAGTTCTTC
CDR3: CASTRLAGGLYNEQFF

V: TRBV5-1
J: TRBJ2-5
length: 14
size: .
D: .
DNA: TGCGCCAGCAGCTTGGAGGGGGGGCGTGGGACCCAGTACTTC
CDR3: CASSLEGGRGTQYF

V: TRBV5-6
J: TRBJ2-1
length: 18
size: few
D: TRBD2
DNA: TGTGCCAGCAGCTTTGAGTTAGCGGGAGGGCTCTCCTACAATGAGCAGTTCTTC
CDR3: CASSFELAGGLSYNEQFF

V: TRBV3-1/TRBV3-2
J: TRBJ2-3
length: 15
size: .
D: TRBD2
DNA: TGTGCCAGCAGCTCCGATGGCGGGAGGGCAGATACGCAGTATTTT
CDR3: CASSSDGGRADTQYF

V: TRBV2
J: TRBJ1-4
length: 17
size: once
D: .
DNA: TGTGCCAGCAGTGCAAAAGAGCACAGGAGACTTAATGAAAAACTGTTTTTT
CDR3: CASSAKEHRRLNEKLFF

V: TRBV7-9
J: TRBJ2-7
length: 14
size: .
D: TRBD1
DNA: TGTGCCAGCAGCCCTCGACAGGGGGCGGGGGAGCAGTACTTC
CDR3: CASSPRQGAGEQYF

V: TRBV4-3
J: TRBJ1-3
length: 15
size: once
D: .
DNA: TGCGCCAGCAGCCAAGCAACGGGAACTGGAAACACCATATATTTT
CDR3: CASSQATGTGNTIYF

V: TRBV27
J: TRBJ1-1
length: 14
size: once
D: .
DNA: TGTGCCAGCAGTTCCGGCAGGACAAACACTGAAGCTTTCTTT
CDR3: CASSSGRTNTEAFF

V: TRBV12-3/TRBV12-4
J: TRBJ1-1
length: 13
size: .
D: TRBD1
DNA: TGTGCCAGCAGTTTACAGGGGGGCACTGAAGCTTTCTTT
CDR3: CASSLQGGTEAFF

V: TRBV6-1
J: TRBJ1-2
length: 15
size: few
D: TRBD1
DNA: TGTGCCAGCGGTGACAGGGGGCGCTCCCACTATGGCTACACCTTC
CDR3: CASGDRGRSHYGYTF

V: TRBV7-2
J: TRBJ2-1
length: 15
size: .
D: .
DNA: TGTGCCAGCAGCTTAGGGGGAGGGGGTTACAATGAGCAGTTCTTC
CDR3: CASSLGGGGYNEQFF

V: TRBV7-8
J: TRBJ2-1
length: 14
size: .
D: TRBD1
DNA: TGTGCCAGCAGCGTAGGACAGGGGATAAGTGAGCAGTTCTTC
CDR3: CASSVGQGISEQFF

V: TRBV7-9
J: TRBJ2-7
length: 14
size: .
D: TRBD2
DNA: TGTGCCAGCGAGAATAGCGGGAGGTCCTACGAGCAGTACTTC
CDR3: CASENSGRSYEQYF